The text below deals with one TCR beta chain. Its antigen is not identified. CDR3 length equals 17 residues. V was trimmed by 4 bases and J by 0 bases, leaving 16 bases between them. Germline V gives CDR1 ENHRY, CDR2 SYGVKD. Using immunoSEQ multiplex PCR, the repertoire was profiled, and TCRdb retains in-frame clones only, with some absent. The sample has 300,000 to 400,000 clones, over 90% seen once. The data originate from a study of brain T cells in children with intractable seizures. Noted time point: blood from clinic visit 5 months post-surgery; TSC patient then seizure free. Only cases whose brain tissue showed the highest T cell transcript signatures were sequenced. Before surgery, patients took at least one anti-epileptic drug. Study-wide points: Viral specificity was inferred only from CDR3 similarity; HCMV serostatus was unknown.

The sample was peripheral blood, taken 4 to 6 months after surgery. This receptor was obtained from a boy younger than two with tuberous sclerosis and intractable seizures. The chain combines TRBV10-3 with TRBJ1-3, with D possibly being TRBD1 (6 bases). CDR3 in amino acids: CAISVVYGGSSGNTIYF. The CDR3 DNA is TGTGCCATCAGTGTAGTTTACGGGGGCTCCTCTGGAAACACCATATATTTT.